Each of the 10 T cell receptor beta chains below was sequenced from the same sample in a study of identical twins. MiXCR was run by TCRdb on the 5' RACE reads, yielding one entry per CDR3 protein. This sample has 350,000 or so distinct CDR3 sequences, with over 9% found just once. These sequences were also reported in another study, on yellow fever vaccine responses in identical twins.

Source material: CD8+ T cells sorted from blood. The receptors stem from a woman aged 18-29 years in good health.

This clonotype was seen a handful of times. The rearrangement links TRBV12-3 or TRBV12-4 to TRBJ2-1; 11 bases map to TRBD1. V was clipped by 3 bases and J by 8 bases; unmatched bases: 6. This CDR3 is 15 amino acids long. In nucleotides, the CDR3 is TGTGCCAGCAGTTTGGGACAGGGGGTGTTCGATGAGCAGTTCTTC. Encoded protein: CASSLGQGVFDEQFF.

The CDR3 bases are TGTGCCAGCAGCTTAGCCCCATACACCGGGGAGCTGTTTTTT. Its translation: CASSLAPYTGELFF. The chain is built from TRBV7-6 and TRBJ2-2; D is uncertain. Germline V gives CDR1 SGHVS, CDR2 FNYEAQ. CDR3 length: 14 amino acids. V was clipped by 0 bases and J by 3 bases, with 5 bases between them.

This clonotype was counted at least ten times. V usage is TRBV14 and J usage is TRBJ2-3, with 8 bases aligning to TRBD2. The junction had 6 bases not matched to a gene; V was cut back by 4 bases and J by 0 bases. Germline V CDR1 and CDR2: SGHDN, FVKESK. The CDR3 runs to 16 residues. The CDR3, as DNA: TGTGCCAGCAGCCCCTACTCTAGCGGGAGCACAGATACGCAGTATTTT. Translation gives CASSPYSSGSTDTQYF. Based on the CDR3 plus reference TRBV14 and TRBJ2-3, the full variable domain is EAGVTQFPSHSVIEKGQTVTLRCDPISGHDNLYWYRRVMGKEIKFLLHFVKESKQDESGMPNNRFLAERTGGTYSTLKVQPAELEDSGVYFCASSPYSSGSTDTQYFGPGTRLTVL.

This clonotype was found a few times. The chain has TRBV5-1 and TRBJ2-7; 9 bases align to TRBD2. Per the germline V gene, CDR1 is SGHRS and CDR2 is YFSETQ. The CDR3 is 16 residues long. After removal of 1 base from V and 0 bases from J, the junction contained 5 bases not matched to a gene. For the CDR3, the DNA is TGCGCCAGCAGCTTGCGGCTAGCGGGAATCTCCTACGAGCAGTACTTC. This codes for CASSLRLAGISYEQYF.

The chain couples TRBV20-1 to TRBJ2-7, with 9 bases that match TRBD2. Germline V lookup: CDR1 DFQATT, CDR2 SNEGSKA (reference sequence). Trimming cost V 3 bases and J 2 bases; bases outside gene matches: 8. CDR3 size: 15 residues. The CDR3, as DNA: TGCAGTGCTAGGGAGCGGGGGGCTCCAGCCTACGAGCAGTACGTC. It yields the protein CSARERGAPAYEQYV.

V and J are TRBV15 and TRBJ2-7; possible D gene TRBD2, 5 bases. The CDR3 sequence is 15 residues long. Trimming took 0 bases from V and 1 from J, leaving 10 bases between them. The germline gives CDR1 LNHNV, CDR2 YYDKDF (reference sequence). CDR3 loop: CATSRDRGGSYEQYF. CDR3 nucleotide sequence: TGTGCCACCAGCAGAGATCGTGGAGGTTCCTACGAGCAGTACTTC.

The chain is built from TRBV11-3 and TRBJ2-7; D not resolved. Trimming removed 0 bases from V and 5 bases from J, with 11 bases in between. This CDR3 has 14 residues. The germline V gene has CDR1 SGHNT and CDR2 YENEEA. The CDR3 reads CASSLEFAADEQYF. The CDR3 DNA follows: TGTGCCAGCAGCTTAGAGTTTGCAGCCGACGAGCAGTACTTC.

The J gene is TRBJ2-5, the V gene TRBV12-3 or TRBV12-4, with D possibly being TRBD2 (6 bases). The CDR3 runs to 15 residues. The ends were cut back, 5 bases at V and 3 bases at J, with 16 bases in the middle. The CDR3 sequence is CASSREGSGEETQYF. In nucleotides, the CDR3 is TGTGCCAGCAGTAGGGAAGGTAGCGGTGAAGAGACCCAGTACTTC.

V and J are TRBV20-1 and TRBJ2-7; D assignment may be TRBD1 or TRBD2 (5 bases each). Looked up from germline, CDR1 is DFQATT and CDR2 is SNEGSKA (reference sequence). Trimming took 6 bases from V and 5 from J, leaving 17 bases between them. The CDR3 runs 13 residues. CDR3 coding DNA: TGCAGTGCCCCCTCGGGACCTAAGGACGAGCAGTACTTC. It specifies CSAPSGPKDEQYF.

This clonotype occurred a few times. J is TRBJ2-5 and V is TRBV20-1, with 9 positions matching TRBD2. The V gene's germline CDR1 is DFQATT and CDR2 SNEGSKA (reference sequence). The CDR3 extends over 19 amino acids. V shed 0 bases, J shed 2 bases, and the junction held 16 bases outside the gene matches. Here the CDR3 reads CSARDIVLAGEPTQETQYF. CDR3 DNA sequence: TGCAGTGCTAGAGATATTGTGTTAGCGGGGGAACCGACACAAGAGACCCAGTACTTC.